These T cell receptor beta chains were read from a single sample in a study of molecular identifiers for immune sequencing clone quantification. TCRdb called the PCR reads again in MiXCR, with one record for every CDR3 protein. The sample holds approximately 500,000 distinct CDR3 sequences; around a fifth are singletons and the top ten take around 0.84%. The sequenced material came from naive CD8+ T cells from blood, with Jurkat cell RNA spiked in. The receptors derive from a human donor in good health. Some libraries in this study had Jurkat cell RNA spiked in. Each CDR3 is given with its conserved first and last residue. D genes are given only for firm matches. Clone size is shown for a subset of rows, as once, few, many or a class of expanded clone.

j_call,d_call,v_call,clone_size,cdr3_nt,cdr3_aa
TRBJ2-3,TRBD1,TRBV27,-,TGTGCCAGCAGTTTCTCGGGACAGATCTTGCCAGATACGCAGTATTTT,CASSFSGQILPDTQYF
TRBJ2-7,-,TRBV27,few,TGTGCCAGCAGTCCCCACCTTGGGTACGAGCAGTACTTC,CASSPHLGYEQYF
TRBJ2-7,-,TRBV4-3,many,TGCGCCAGCAGCCAGGGTCTAGCCGAGGGCTACGAGCAGTACTTC,CASSQGLAEGYEQYF
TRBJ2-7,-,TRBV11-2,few,TGTGCCAGCAGCTTAGATGACTACGAGCAGTACTTC,CASSLDDYEQYF
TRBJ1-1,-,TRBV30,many,TGTGCCTGGCAACCGAACACTGAAGCTTTCTTT,CAWQPNTEAFF
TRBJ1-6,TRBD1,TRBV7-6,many,TGTGCCAGCAGCTTAGCGGGACAGGGAAGCTCACCCCTCCACTTT,CASSLAGQGSSPLHF
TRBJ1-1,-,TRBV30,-,TGTGCCTGGAGTGTACTCCACAGCTCTGGGGCTTTCTTT,CAWSVLHSSGAFF
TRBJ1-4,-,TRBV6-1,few,TGTGCCAGCAGGGACCTCTGGGCTAATGAAAAACTGTTTTTT,CASRDLWANEKLFF
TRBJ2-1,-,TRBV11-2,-,TGTGCCAGCAGCTTAATTTTAGGGGCGACTCGTGAGCAGTTCTTC,CASSLILGATREQFF
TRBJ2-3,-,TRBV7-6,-,TGTGCCAGCAGCTTAGTAGTAGCCTATAGCACAGATACGCAGTATTTT,CASSLVVAYSTDTQYF
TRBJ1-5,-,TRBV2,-,TGTGCCAGCAGTGAGGGGTCCGGATTCAATCAGCCCCAGCATTTT,CASSEGSGFNQPQHF
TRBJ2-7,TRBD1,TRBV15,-,TGTGCCACCAGACTCGACAGGGGGCCCTACGAGCAGTACTTC,CATRLDRGPYEQYF
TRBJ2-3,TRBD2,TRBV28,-,TGTGCCAGCAGTTTAATGGTCGGGAGGGGGGCAGATACGCAGTATTTT,CASSLMVGRGADTQYF
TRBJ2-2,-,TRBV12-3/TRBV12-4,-,TGTGCCACCACGGAGGGGGCGAACACCGGGGAGCTGTTTTTT,CATTEGANTGELFF
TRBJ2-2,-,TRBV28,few,TGTGCCAGCAGTCCCTTACAGCCCACCGGGGAGCTGTTTTTT,CASSPLQPTGELFF
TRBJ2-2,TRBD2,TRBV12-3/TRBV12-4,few,TGTGCCAGCCGCTTTGCGGGGGATGCCGGGGAGCTGTTTTTT,CASRFAGDAGELFF
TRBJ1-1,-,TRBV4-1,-,TGCGCCAGCAGCCAAGTCGGAGCGAACACTGAAGCTTTCTTT,CASSQVGANTEAFF
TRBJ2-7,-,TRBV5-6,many,TGTGCCAGCAGCTGGGGGCCCCCCAGCTCCTACGAGCAGTACTTC,CASSWGPPSSYEQYF
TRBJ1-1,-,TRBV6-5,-,TGTGCCAGCAGTTACGGACAGTGGACTGAAGCTTTCTTT,CASSYGQWTEAFF
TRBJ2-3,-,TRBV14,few,TGTGCCAGCAGCCAATTGGAGGCTTTCACAGATACGCAGTATTTT,CASSQLEAFTDTQYF
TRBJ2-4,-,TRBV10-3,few,TGTGCCATCAGTGTGCGGACATCTAATAGAAACATTCAGTACTTC,CAISVRTSNRNIQYF
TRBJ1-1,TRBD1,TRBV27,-,TGTGCCAGCAGTTTAGGGACAGGGATTACTGAAGCTTTCTTT,CASSLGTGITEAFF
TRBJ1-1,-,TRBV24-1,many,TGTGCCACCAGTGATTCTGGATTCACTGAAGCTTTCTTT,CATSDSGFTEAFF
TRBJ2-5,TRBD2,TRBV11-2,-,TGTGCCAGCAGCTTAGACCCCAAGGCGGGGGAGTATCAAGAGACCCAGTACTTC,CASSLDPKAGEYQETQYF
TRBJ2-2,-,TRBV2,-,TGTGCCAGCAGTCCGGAATTTCCGAACACCGGGGAGCTGTTTTTT,CASSPEFPNTGELFF
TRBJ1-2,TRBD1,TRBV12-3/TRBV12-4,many,TGTGCCAGCAGGGGACAGCTATATGGCTACACCTTC,CASRGQLYGYTF
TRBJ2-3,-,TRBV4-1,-,TGCGCCAGCAGCCGACCGGTAGCGGCGAATACGCAGTATTTT,CASSRPVAANTQYF
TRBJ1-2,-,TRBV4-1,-,TGCGCCAGCAGCCAAGAACCTACACAGTACAGCTATGGCTACACCTTC,CASSQEPTQYSYGYTF
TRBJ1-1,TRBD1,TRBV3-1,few,TGTGCCAGCAGCCAAGATCAGGGGGCCTTGAACACTGAAGCTTTCTTT,CASSQDQGALNTEAFF
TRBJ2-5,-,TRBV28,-,TGTGCCAGCAGCTCGGCAGGGCGAGGGGAGACCCAGTACTTC,CASSSAGRGETQYF
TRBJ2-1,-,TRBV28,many,TGTGCCAGCAGTCCTGAGGGACTGCTCTTTGAGCAGTTCTTC,CASSPEGLLFEQFF
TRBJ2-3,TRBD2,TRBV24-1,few,TGTGCCACCAGTGGGCCTAGCGGGTCACCTGGACCACACACAGATACGCAGTATTTT,CATSGPSGSPGPHTDTQYF
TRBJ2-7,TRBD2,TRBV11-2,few,TGTGCCAGCAGCTTAGGGGAGGGTCAGTACTTC,CASSLGEGQYF
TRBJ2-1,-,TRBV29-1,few,TGCAGCGTTGAAGAGCCGGGCGGCCCAAACGGGAATGAGCAGTTCTTC,CSVEEPGGPNGNEQFF
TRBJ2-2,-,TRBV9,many,TGTGCCAGTAACCCCGAACCAGGAAGTTTCGGGGAGCTGTTTTTT,CASNPEPGSFGELFF
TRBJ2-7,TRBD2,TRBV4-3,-,TGCGCCAGCAGCCAAGATTGGCGGGAGAGCTCCTACGAGCAGTACTTC,CASSQDWRESSYEQYF
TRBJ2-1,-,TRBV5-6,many,TGTGCCAGCAGCTTGCTCTGGAGTGAGCAGTTCTTC,CASSLLWSEQFF
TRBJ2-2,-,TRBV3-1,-,TGTGCCAGCAGCCATGTTAGCGGGAACACCGGGGAGCTGTTTTTT,CASSHVSGNTGELFF
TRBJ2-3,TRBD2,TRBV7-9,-,TGTGCCAGCAGCACCTCGTTAGCGGGTACTAGCACAGATACGCAGTATTTT,CASSTSLAGTSTDTQYF
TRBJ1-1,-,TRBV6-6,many,TGTGCCAGCAACCGAGGACCCAACACTGAAGCTTTCTTT,CASNRGPNTEAFF
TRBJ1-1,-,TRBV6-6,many,TGTGCCAGCAGTTACTCCCTTGAAGCTTTCTTT,CASSYSLEAFF